This T cell receptor (beta chain) appears in the sequencing data of a study of OX40 agonist ivuxolimab in advanced cancers. For the study at large: Patients undergoing dose escalation presented with hepatocellular carcinoma, melanoma, renal cell or head and neck cancer.

Notes on the study in general: There was clonal expansion of CD4+ and CD8+ blood T cells by week 6 at 0.1 to 3.0 mg/kg.

Regarding this clone: No antigen is known for it.

Blood sampling was done at baseline, cycle 4 day 1, and cycle 7 day 1. Germline V CDR1 and CDR2: SGDLS, YYNGEE. CDR3 length equals 14 residues. The germline V and J ends were trimmed by 3 bases and 3 bases, with 9 bases remaining between them. Method: immunoSEQ multiplex PCR; TCRdb's copy keeps in-frame clones and lacks some. Of 6,400 or so clones in the sample, 77% are singletons; the top ten hold 20% to 25%. The chain couples TRBV9 to TRBJ2-2; no reliable D call. The sequencing here drew on CD4+ or CD8+ T cells sorted from blood, taken in a trial of the OX40 agonist ivuxolimab. The receptor was derived from an adult with an advanced solid tumor such as melanoma, head and neck, liver or kidney cancer. In DNA, the CDR3 is TGTGCCAGCAGCGGGCCCGAGGACACCGGGGAGCTGTTTTTT. Translating gives CASSGPEDTGELFF.